The clone carrying this T cell receptor beta chain was recorded many times. Its antigen is unidentified. The CDR3 sequence is 19 residues long. J was trimmed by 3 bases and V by 4 bases; bases with no gene match: 14. Germline V gene lookup returns CDR1 SGHRS and CDR2 YFSETQ. A NOSPECS grade of at least 4, a Clinical Activity Score of at least 3 and duration under 3 months were recorded in ophthalmopathy patients. This sample stems from a study of T cells in Graves' hyperthyroidism and ophthalmopathy. Study observations and caveats: Ophthalmopathy got predicted by the model a median 6.5 months before its onset.

TCR beta CDR3 sequences were amplified from RNA transcripts. HTBI primers were the set used in a first-round RT-PCR of the TCR CDR3. Each CDR3 protein gets one entry after TCRdb re-called the multiplex PCR reads with MiXCR. The table lists nearly 250,000 distinct CDR3 sequences, 15% to 20% of them singletons. The chain is built from TRBV5-1 and TRBJ2-3; the match to TRBD2 covers 13 bases. The receptor was derived from a woman aged 18 to 35 with Graves' ophthalmopathy. Sequencing was performed on blood. DNA for the CDR3: TGCGCCAGCAGCCCCTTACTACTAGCGGGGGGGCCCAGGACAGATACGCAGTATTTT. This codes for CASSPLLLAGGPRTDTQYF.